This entry concerns a single T cell receptor beta chain. The method was immunoSEQ multiplex PCR; TCRdb's version includes in-frame clones alone and lacks a portion of them. This sample has tens of thousands of clones; 33% occur once, and the top ten carry roughly a tenth. Plating combined around 200,000 CFSE-labeled responder cells with around 200,000 irradiated, violet-dye-labeled stimulator cells. The sample belongs to a study of graft-versus-host responses after intestinal transplantation. In germline, CDR1 is SGHTA, CDR2 FQGTGA. CDR3 length equals 14 residues. V gave up 6 bases and J gave up 10 bases, with 19 bases separating them.

The sequence was obtained from a human patient who received an intestinal transplant. The chain uses TRBV7-3 and TRBJ2-1, with a possible D match to TRBD2 (5 bases). Here the sequenced sample was alloreactive CD8+ T cells from a mixed lymphocyte reaction culture, taken before intestinal transplant. Sample subset: CFSE-low proliferating T cells sorted from approximately 6-day pre-transplant mixed lymphocyte reaction (GvH or HvG direction). This CDR3 is CASSLARTIREQFF. In DNA form, the CDR3 reads TGTGCCAGCAGTCTAGCCAGGACGATACGGGAGCAGTTCTTC.